The 32 T cell receptor beta chains below were found in one sample sequenced in a study of cytomegalovirus exposure and HLA in healthy donors. The study ran its PCR with 60 Vbeta and 13 Jbeta primers. TCRdb keeps only in-frame clones here, not all; method: immunoSEQ multiplex PCR. The sample lists 190,000 or so clones, 70% to 80% seen once, with 0.35% to 0.5% in the top ten. The sequencing input was PBMCs. These receptors were obtained from a male donor in good health and CMV-seropositive.

This clone was recorded many times. The chain carries TRBV4-3 and TRBJ2-3; D is ambiguous. The CDR3 has 15 residues. V dropped 1 base and J dropped 4 bases, with 12 bases sitting between them. CDR1 and CDR2 (germline): LGHNA, YSLEER. CDR3 in amino acids: CASSQVLGGADTQYF. In DNA, the CDR3 is TGCGCCAGCAGCCAAGTCCTAGGTGGCGCAGATACGCAGTATTTT.

In this sample, this clone turned up once. The CDR3 coding sequence is TGTGCTAGTGGTTTAGACAGTTATGAAGCTTTCTTT. It encodes CASGLDSYEAFF. The chain is built from TRBV12-5 and TRBJ1-1, with D perhaps matching TRBD1 (5 bases). Germline V CDR1 and CDR2: LGHNT, FRNRAP. The CDR3 loop spans 12 amino acids. The germline V and J ends were trimmed by 3 bases and 7 bases, with 9 bases remaining between them. Using reference TRBV12-5 and TRBJ1-1 for the parts outside the CDR3, the full variable domain is DARVTQTPRHKVTEMGQEVTMRCQPILGHNTVFWYRQTMMQGLELLAYFRNRAPLDDSGMPKDRFSAEMPDATLATLKIQPSEPRDSAVYFCASGLDSYEAFFGQGTRLTVV.

The V call is TRBV19, the J call TRBJ2-5, with 7 bases matching TRBD2. This CDR3 comprises 14 residues. Germline lookup yields CDR1 LNHDA and CDR2 SQIVND (reference sequence). V was clipped by 4 bases and J by 5 bases; unmatched bases: 7. DNA for the CDR3: TGTGCCAGTAGTACAACCGGGACTATGGAGACCCAGTACTTC. It codes for CASSTTGTMETQYF.

This chain links TRBV6-6 with TRBJ2-2; TRBD2 matches at 7 bases. The CDR3 runs to 15 residues. The V gene's germline CDR1 is MNHNY and CDR2 SVGAGI (reference sequence). Trimming cost V 0 bases and J 6 bases; bases outside gene matches: 4. The DNA of the CDR3 is TGTGCCAGCAGTTACTCGGGAGGGCCCGCCGGGGAGCTGTTTTTT. Protein: CASSYSGGPAGELFF.

J is TRBJ1-4 and V is TRBV7-6, with 9 nucleotides matching TRBD1. Germline V gives CDR1 SGHVS, CDR2 FNYEAQ. J lost 8 bases, V lost 5 bases, and 6 bases had no gene match. The CDR3 runs to 14 residues. CDR3 sequence: CASSPGQGGEKLFF. For the CDR3, the DNA is TGTGCCAGCAGCCCGGGACAGGGCGGCGAAAAACTGTTTTTT.

This clone has more than one count but fewer than ten. This chain uses TRBV30 with TRBJ1-2; tentative D call: TRBD1 (6 bases). From germline, CDR1 is GTSNPN and CDR2 SVGIG (reference sequence). The CDR3 extends over 17 amino acids. V was cut by 5 bases and J by 1 base, with 23 bases left in between. The DNA for the CDR3 is TGTGCCTGGTTTCCAGCCCCATGGGACACCGGTAACTATGGCTACACCTTC. Translating gives CAWFPAPWDTGNYGYTF.

As concerns this clone: Sequence at one end of the junction differs from germline and may be a read error. Within the sample, other DNA sequences also encode this same CDR3. The genes are TRBV6-5 and TRBJ1-1; D may be TRBD1 (5 bases). Germline V gene lookup returns CDR1 MNHEY and CDR2 SVGAGI. The CDR3 loop spans 16 amino acids. CDR3 bases: TGTGCCAGCAGTTCTCACCCAGCCAGGGTGGACACTGAGGCTTTCTTT. It codes for CASSSHPARVDTEAFF.

This clone occurred a few times. The genes are TRBV7-7 and TRBJ2-2; maybe TRBD2 (5 bases). Per germline, CDR1 SSHAT and CDR2 FNYEAQ (reference sequence). V shed 2 bases and J shed 5 bases, with 9 bases lying between them. This CDR3 spans 14 amino acids. CDR3 in amino acids: CASSLIAGTGELFF. The CDR3 region has the DNA TGTGCCAGCAGCTTAATTGCGGGTACCGGGGAGCTGTTTTTT.

The chain has TRBV5-4 and TRBJ2-7; TRBD2 agrees at 9 bases. Trimming took 3 bases from V and 3 from J; bases not matched to a gene: 10. The germline CDR1 and CDR2 sequences are SGHNT and YYREEE (reference sequence). The CDR3 contains 16 residues. CDR3 loop: CASSSRKSGGLYEQYF. The DNA for the CDR3 is TGTGCCAGCAGCTCGAGGAAGAGCGGGGGGCTCTACGAGCAGTACTTC.

With regard to this clone: An end of the junction does not agree with germline; a read error may underlie this. The chain couples TRBV7-9 to TRBJ2-5; 8 bases line up with TRBD1. Germline V gene lookup returns CDR1 SEHNR and CDR2 FQNEAQ (reference sequence). The CDR3 consists of 15 residues. CDR3 nucleotide sequence: TGTTCCAGCAGCACCATAACAGGGGGCCAAGAGACCCAGTACTTC. The encoded protein is CSSSTITGGQETQYF.

V gene TRBV5-1 combines with J gene TRBJ2-1; a weak D match, TRBD1 (5 bases). V lost 4 bases and J 5 bases, leaving 13 bases between the germline ends. This CDR3 region has 14 residues. CDR1 is SGHRS, CDR2 YFSETQ, per germline. CDR3 in amino acids: CASSPDLGHNEQFF. DNA of the CDR3: TGCGCCAGCAGCCCCGACCTGGGGCACAATGAGCAGTTCTTC.

The chain combines TRBV10-1 with TRBJ1-5, with D uncertain. The V end lost 9 bases, the J end lost 6 bases, and 6 bases lay between the germline ends. The germline gives CDR1 WNHNN, CDR2 SYGVQD (reference sequence). CDR3 length: 10 residues. The CDR3 loop reads CASQCQPQHF. CDR3 nucleotide sequence: TGCGCCAGTCAGTGTCAGCCCCAGCATTTT.

The chain joins TRBV19 to TRBJ2-7, with D possibly being TRBD1 (6 bases). Germline-derived CDR1 and CDR2 are LNHDA and SQIVND (reference sequence). The CDR3 runs 16 residues. The germline V and J ends were trimmed by 3 bases and 4 bases, with 19 bases remaining between them. The CDR3 sequence is CASSILGTFEGYEQYF. CDR3 in DNA: TGTGCCAGTAGTATTCTTGGGACATTTGAGGGATACGAGCAGTACTTC.

As to this clone: Other nucleotide sequences in the sample specify the same CDR3. This chain connects TRBV5-1 to TRBJ2-3, with D unresolved. The germline gives CDR1 SGHRS, CDR2 YFSETQ. V gave up 4 bases and J gave up 2 bases, with 5 bases separating them. The CDR3 spans 12 residues. CDR3 DNA sequence: TGCGCCAGCAGCCAATCCACAGATACGCAGTATTTT. Translated: CASSQSTDTQYF.

The chain recombines TRBV5-6 with TRBJ1-1; weak D call: TRBD1 (5 bases). Trimming took 0 bases from V and 1 from J, leaving 13 bases between them. The CDR3 length is 16 residues. The germline CDR1 and CDR2 sequences are SGHDT and YYEEEE. In DNA, the CDR3 is TGTGCCAGCAGCTTGGACCGGACAAGAAGGAACACTGAAGCTTTCTTT. This sequence encodes CASSLDRTRRNTEAFF.

The chain recombines TRBV11-1 with TRBJ1-2; TRBD1 might be the D (6 bases). The CDR3 totals 15 residues. Trimming left V 1 base short and J 7 bases short, with 16 bases between. The germline V gene encodes CDR1 SGHAT and CDR2 FQDESV (reference sequence). CDR3 in DNA: TGTGCCAGCAGCTTAGGGAGGATACGGGACACTGGCTACACCTTC. Translating it yields CASSLGRIRDTGYTF.

CDR3 in DNA: TGTGCCAGCAGCTTTTTTCAGGGGAAGACCCAGTACTTC. It codes for CASSFFQGKTQYF. The chain employs TRBV7-8 and TRBJ2-5, with D perhaps matching TRBD1 (6 bases). V gave up 3 bases and J gave up 6 bases, with 11 bases separating them. There are 13 residues in the CDR3. Germline V gene sequence: CDR1 SGHVS, CDR2 FQNEAQ.

The V gene is TRBV30, the J gene TRBJ1-3, with TRBD1 identical over 7 bases. With V trimmed by 2 bases and J by 5 bases, 3 bases remained unmatched. Germline loops: CDR1 GTSNPN, CDR2 SVGIG (reference sequence). The CDR3 spans 13 residues. The CDR3 sequence: CAWSRDSRNTIYF. Here the CDR3 DNA reads TGTGCCTGGAGTCGGGACAGTAGAAACACCATATATTTT.

The chain uses TRBV27 and TRBJ1-3; D is perhaps TRBD1 (6 bases). Per germline, CDR1 MNHEY and CDR2 SMNVEV (reference sequence). V lost 7 bases and J 0 bases, leaving 13 bases between the germline ends. The CDR3 is 15 residues long. CDR3 in amino acids: CASTYRAGSGNTIYF. The CDR3 region has the DNA TGTGCCAGCACCTACAGGGCGGGCTCTGGAAACACCATATATTTT.

This chain joins TRBV7-9 and TRBJ1-1; D is unresolved. The V gene lost 5 bases and the J gene lost 0 bases, with 13 bases spanning the gap. This CDR3 has 15 residues. The germline V gene has CDR1 SEHNR and CDR2 FQNEAQ (reference sequence). This chain's CDR3 is CASSRVPSMNTEAFF. CDR3 bases: TGTGCCAGCAGCCGCGTTCCTAGCATGAACACTGAAGCTTTCTTT.

V is TRBV7-9 and J is TRBJ1-4, with 9 bases identical to TRBD1. Per the germline V gene, CDR1 is SEHNR and CDR2 is FQNEAQ (reference sequence). This CDR3 comprises 14 residues. Losses at the gene ends were 5 bases for V and 8 bases for J; bases not matched to a gene: 6. The CDR3 DNA sequence: TGTGCCAGCAGCCAGAGACAGGGGGGGGAAAAACTGTTTTTT. Translated, it gives CASSQRQGGEKLFF.

The rearrangement links TRBV15 to TRBJ2-1, with 11 bases matching TRBD2. With 0 bases clipped from V and 9 bases from J, the junction kept 4 bases outside the gene matches. The CDR3 loop spans 15 amino acids. Per the germline V gene, CDR1 is LNHNV and CDR2 is YYDKDF (reference sequence). CDR3 residues: CATSRDRLAGGEQFF. The CDR3 DNA follows: TGTGCCACCAGCAGAGATAGGCTAGCGGGGGGTGAGCAGTTCTTC. Using reference TRBV15 and TRBJ2-1 for the parts outside the CDR3, the full variable domain is DAMVIQNPRYQVTQFGKPVTLSCSQTLNHNVMYWYQQKSSQAPKLLFHYYDKDFNNEADTPDNFQSRRPNTSFCFLDIRSPGLGDTAMYLCATSRDRLAGGEQFFGPGTRLTVL.

V and J are TRBV11-2 and TRBJ2-5; D unclear. V gave up 3 bases and J gave up 2 bases, with 4 bases separating them. CDR3 length equals 12 residues. Germline-derived CDR1 and CDR2 are SGHAT and FQNNGV. This CDR3 reads CASSFAQETQYF. Here the CDR3 DNA reads TGTGCCAGCAGCTTTGCGCAAGAGACCCAGTACTTC. The full variable domain, with the rest looked up from reference TRBV11-2 and TRBJ2-5, is EAGVAQSPRYKIIEKRQSVAFWCNPISGHATLYWYQQILGQGPKLLIQFQNNGVVDDSQLPKDRFSAERLKGVDSTLKIQPAKLEDSAVYLCASSFAQETQYFGPGTRLLVL.

The V and J genes are TRBV7-9 and TRBJ2-2, with D possibly being TRBD2 (5 bases). Germline CDR1 and CDR2: SEHNR and FQNEAQ (reference sequence). The ends were cut back, 5 bases at V and 6 bases at J, with 10 bases in the middle. The CDR3 length is 13 residues. CDR3 DNA: TGTGCCAGCAGCACTGCGCGGGCCGGGGAGCTGTTTTTT. This encodes CASSTARAGELFF. Full variable domain (rest looked up from reference TRBV7-9 and TRBJ2-2): DTGVSQNPRHKITKRGQNVTFRCDPISEHNRLYWYRQTLGQGPEFLTYFQNEAQLEKSRLLSDRFSAERPKGSFSTLEIQRTEQGDSAMYLCASSTARAGELFFGEGSRLTVL.

The chain recombines TRBV6-5 with TRBJ1-1; D ambiguous. V lost 4 bases to trimming and J lost 5 bases, with 14 bases between them. CDR3 length: 14 residues. Germline V lookup: CDR1 MNHEY, CDR2 SVGAGI. This CDR3 reads CASSSTFVGTEAFF. CDR3 nucleotides: TGTGCCAGCAGTTCAACGTTCGTCGGTACTGAAGCTTTCTTT.

The rearrangement joins TRBV6-6 to TRBJ2-7, with 8 bases aligning to TRBD1. The CDR3 runs to 15 residues. V shed 7 bases and J 1 base; nucleotides not matched to a gene: 9. In germline, CDR1 is MNHNY, CDR2 SVGAGI (reference sequence). CDR3 amino acids: CASTRRQGISYEQYF. The CDR3 DNA reads as TGTGCCAGCACCCGACGACAGGGGATTTCCTACGAGCAGTACTTC.

CDR3 bases: TGCGCCAGCAGCTTTAGCGGGGGGTCCTCCTACGAGCAGTACTTC. It translates to CASSFSGGSSYEQYF. This chain links TRBV5-1 with TRBJ2-7, with 10 positions matching TRBD2. V shed 2 bases, J shed 0 bases, and the junction held 2 bases outside the gene matches. The CDR3 is 15 residues long. Germline assignment: CDR1 SGHRS and CDR2 YFSETQ.

This CDR3 reads CASSPPGLAGGEQYF. In DNA, the CDR3 is TGCGCCAGCAGCCCACCGGGACTAGCGGGAGGCGAGCAGTACTTC. The gene calls are TRBV4-1 and TRBJ2-7; the match to TRBD2 covers 15 bases. CDR3 length equals 15 residues. Germline V lookup: CDR1 MGHRA, CDR2 YSYEKL. V gave up 4 bases and J gave up 6 bases; unmatched junction bases: 4.

The J gene is TRBJ1-2, the V gene TRBV14, with TRBD1 as a possible D gene (5 bases). Germline CDR1 and CDR2: SGHDN and FVKESK. This CDR3 is 16 amino acids long. V was cut by 4 bases and J by 5 bases, with 20 bases left in between. CDR3 in amino acids: CASSPFPGRGEYGYTF. The CDR3 nucleotides read TGTGCCAGCAGCCCCTTCCCGGGGAGGGGAGAGTATGGCTACACCTTC. Variable domain in full (rest from reference TRBV14 and TRBJ1-2): EAGVTQFPSHSVIEKGQTVTLRCDPISGHDNLYWYRRVMGKEIKFLLHFVKESKQDESGMPNNRFLAERTGGTYSTLKVQPAELEDSGVYFCASSPFPGRGEYGYTFGSGTRLTVV.

This clone was observed a few times. The chain uses TRBV7-2 and TRBJ2-4; D may be TRBD1 (7 bases). Germline CDR1 and CDR2: SGHTA and FQGNSA. This CDR3 is built from 17 residues. Trimming pared 4 bases from V and 4 bases from J, leaving 20 bases between. As DNA, the CDR3 is TGTGCCAGCAGCTCCCCAGGGGGGCCACTAATGAAAAACATTCAGTACTTC. It translates to CASSSPGGPLMKNIQYF.

This chain links TRBV7-2 with TRBJ2-5; D possibly corresponds to TRBD2 (5 bases). The better agreement between TRBJ2-7 and the DNA end casts doubt on the J call. CDR1 is SGHTA, CDR2 FQGNSA, per germline. This CDR3 region has 13 residues. CDR3 coding DNA: TGTGCCAGCAGCTTATTGGGAGCCTACGAGCAGTACTTC. Translated: CASSLLGAYEQYF.

V is TRBV2 and J is TRBJ2-6, with D unclear. CDR1 and CDR2 (germline): SNHLY, FYNNEI. V gave up 6 bases and J gave up 0 bases, with 6 bases separating them. The CDR3 loop spans 14 amino acids. The CDR3 DNA is TGTGCCAGCAGCGTATACTCTGGGGCCAACGTCCTGACTTTC. Translated: CASSVYSGANVLTF.